Below, 20 T cell receptor beta chains from the same sample are listed, as sequenced in a study of T cell clonotyping in hematopoietic cell transplantation. TCRdb's table, derived via immunoSEQ multiplex PCR, lists solely in-frame clones and lacks some. The sample consists of under 6,500 clones, roughly 72% of them appearing once. This specimen was PBMCs, taken 100 days after allogeneic stem cell transplant. These receptors all come from a female patient aged 50-59 years who had an allogeneic stem cell transplant, so the T cells may come from the graft donor. Some clones in this sample may be carry-over from other donors' samples.

The sample holds one count of this clone. The chain is built from TRBV5-6 and TRBJ2-1; possible D gene TRBD2, 6 bases. The CDR3 has 15 residues. V lost 4 bases, J lost 0 bases, and 11 bases lay in between. Germline V gene data show CDR1 as SGHDT and CDR2 as YYEEEE. The DNA of the CDR3 is TGTGCCAGCAGCCTGGGACTGAACTCCTACAATGAGCAGTTCTTC. Its protein is CASSLGLNSYNEQFF.

The chain couples TRBV6-5 to TRBJ2-5; 7 positions match TRBD1. V lost 5 bases, J lost 5 bases, and 5 bases stayed unmatched. The CDR3 sequence is 13 residues long. Germline V lookup: CDR1 MNHEY, CDR2 SVGAGI. The CDR3 region is CASSPYRGETQYF. In DNA form, the CDR3 reads TGTGCCAGCAGTCCCTACAGGGGTGAGACCCAGTACTTC.

The chain uses TRBV11-2 and TRBJ2-3, with a weak D call TRBD2 (6 bases). With 2 bases removed from V and 6 bases from J, the gap between germline ends came to 15 bases. CDR1 is SGHAT, CDR2 FQNNGV, per germline. This CDR3 has 15 residues. The chain's CDR3 is CASSLWVGTADTQYF. CDR3 bases: TGTGCCAGCAGCTTATGGGTCGGGACTGCGGATACGCAGTATTTT. Full variable domain (outside the CDR3, taken from reference TRBV11-2 and TRBJ2-3): EAGVAQSPRYKIIEKRQSVAFWCNPISGHATLYWYQQILGQGPKLLIQFQNNGVVDDSQLPKDRFSAERLKGVDSTLKIQPAKLEDSAVYLCASSLWVGTADTQYFGPGTRLTVL.

This chain joins TRBV11-3 and TRBJ1-5; weak D call: TRBD1 (6 bases). CDR1 is SGHNT, CDR2 YENEEA, per germline. V was shortened by 2 bases and J by 5 bases, with 10 bases between the two germline ends. CDR3 length: 14 residues. The CDR3 reads CASSLLGAYQPQHF. DNA of the CDR3: TGTGCCAGCAGCTTACTGGGGGCCTATCAGCCCCAGCATTTT.

The V call is TRBV5-5, the J call TRBJ2-3; 7 bases map to TRBD2. Germline V gene sequence: CDR1 SGHKS, CDR2 YYEKEE (reference sequence). The CDR3 consists of 14 residues. V lost 4 bases and J lost 9; bases outside the gene matches: 11. The CDR3 DNA reads TGTGCCAGCAGCGAACTAGCGCCCTCCCTAACGCAGTATTTT. It codes for CASSELAPSLTQYF.

This sequence joins TRBV6-5 and TRBJ1-6; 8 bases fit TRBD1. CDR1 and CDR2 (germline): MNHEY, SVGAGI. The CDR3 is made up of 14 amino acids. The J segment lost 8 bases and the V segment lost 6 bases, leaving 6 bases of the junction unmatched. The CDR3 here is CASRRTGNYSPLHF. In nucleotides, the CDR3 is TGTGCCAGCAGACGGACAGGGAACTATTCACCCCTCCACTTT.

This clone was detected once. The genes are TRBV6-1 and TRBJ2-1; TRBD1 agrees at 7 bases. The CDR3 sequence is 15 residues long. The junction had 11 bases not matched to a gene; V was cut back by 4 bases and J by 8 bases. Germline CDR1 is MNHNS and CDR2 is SASEGT. The CDR3 reads CASSADGTGDDEQFF. The CDR3 region has the DNA TGTGCCAGCAGTGCCGACGGAACAGGGGATGATGAGCAGTTCTTC.

V gene TRBV7-9 combines with J gene TRBJ2-7; maybe TRBD1 (5 bases). Germline CDR1 reads SEHNR; CDR2 reads FQNEAQ (reference sequence). This CDR3 has 12 residues. Trimming stripped 5 bases from V and 0 bases from J, with 5 bases between. Here the CDR3 reads CASSGASYEQYF. The CDR3, as DNA: TGTGCCAGCAGCGGGGCCTCCTACGAGCAGTACTTC.

The chain has TRBV2 and TRBJ2-1, with D maybe TRBD1 (6 bases). CDR3 size: 12 residues. Between the trimmed V and J ends, which lost 7 bases and 9 bases, there was a span of 13 bases. Germline CDR1 SNHLY, CDR2 FYNNEI. CDR3 sequence: CASKLRDIEQFF. In DNA, the CDR3 is TGTGCCAGCAAGCTCCGGGACATTGAGCAGTTCTTC.

This chain connects TRBV7-2 to TRBJ2-2, with D unclear. The CDR3 contains 16 residues. Germline V gene data show CDR1 as SGHTA and CDR2 as FQGNSA. V shed 3 bases and J shed 6 bases, with 17 bases lying between them. The CDR3 region is CASSLWAGTGAGELFF. Written as DNA, the CDR3 is TGTGCCAGCAGCTTGTGGGCCGGCACTGGGGCCGGGGAGCTGTTTTTT.

V and J are TRBV7-2 and TRBJ2-1; TRBD2 matches at 8 bases. CDR1 is SGHTA, CDR2 FQGNSA, per germline. V was pared by 5 bases and J by 10 bases, with 16 bases of the junction left unmatched. This CDR3 region has 16 residues. CDR3 nucleotides: TGTGCCAGCAGCCCGCGGGGTAGCGGGAATAAAAAAGAGCAGTTCTTC. Residues: CASSPRGSGNKKEQFF.

The sample holds a few counts of this clone. V gene TRBV10-1 combines with J gene TRBJ2-7, with TRBD2 identical over 7 bases. V was clipped by 9 bases and J by 6 bases; unmatched bases: 14. The CDR3 has 14 residues. Germline V gene lookup returns CDR1 WNHNN and CDR2 SYGVQD (reference sequence). The CDR3 DNA follows: TGCGCCAGAACTCTAAGGCGGGAGAATGCCGAGCAGTACTTC. Translation: CARTLRRENAEQYF.

This rearrangement joins TRBV30 to TRBJ1-2; 8 bases line up with TRBD1. The CDR3 contains 13 residues. V trimming: 0 bases; J trimming: 6 bases; junction bases outside the gene matches: 3. Germline V gene lookup returns CDR1 GTSNPN and CDR2 SVGIG (reference sequence). The CDR3 DNA follows: TGTGCCTGGAGTGTACAGGGGGAAGATGGCTACACCTTC. Protein sequence: CAWSVQGEDGYTF.

The chain recombines TRBV29-1 with TRBJ2-2, with 7 bases aligning to TRBD1. CDR3 length: 13 residues. The V and J ends lost 6 bases and 2 bases, in that order; junction bases with no gene match: 3. Germline assignment: CDR1 SQVTM and CDR2 ANQGSEA. CDR3 sequence reads: CSVGQVNTGELFF. CDR3 nucleotide sequence: TGCAGCGTCGGACAGGTTAACACCGGGGAGCTGTTTTTT.

V and J are TRBV2 and TRBJ2-3; a weak D match, TRBD2 (5 bases). The CDR3 loop spans 13 amino acids. CDR1 and CDR2 (germline): SNHLY, FYNNEI. Trimming left V 6 bases short and J 3 bases short, with 10 bases between. The CDR3 loop reads CASRADPTDTQYF. DNA of the CDR3: TGTGCCAGCAGAGCGGACCCTACAGATACGCAGTATTTT.

The V call is TRBV6-1, the J call TRBJ2-7, with TRBD1 identical over 8 bases. This CDR3 contains 14 residues. V lost 5 bases and J lost 5; bases outside the gene matches: 8. Germline CDR1 is MNHNS and CDR2 is SASEGT. CDR3 protein: CASSTGQGGDEQYF. As DNA, the CDR3 is TGTGCCAGCAGTACCGGACAGGGCGGCGACGAGCAGTACTTC.

The DNA of the CDR3 is TGTGCCAGCAGCGTTAGCGGGAGCCCCGGCGGGGAGCTGTTTTTT. Residues: CASSVSGSPGGELFF. The rearrangement joins TRBV9 to TRBJ2-2, with TRBD2 identical over 9 bases. Germline values: CDR1 SGDLS, CDR2 YYNGEE. With 2 bases clipped from V and 7 bases from J, the junction kept 6 bases outside the gene matches. There are 15 residues in the CDR3.

This chain connects TRBV2 to TRBJ2-5, with D perhaps matching TRBD2 (5 bases). This CDR3 has 13 amino acids. V was clipped by 3 bases and J by 4 bases, with 9 bases between them. The germline V gene has CDR1 SNHLY and CDR2 FYNNEI. The CDR3 spells CASSDGMLETQYF. The CDR3 coding sequence is TGTGCCAGCAGTGACGGGATGTTAGAGACCCAGTACTTC.

The genes are TRBV29-1 and TRBJ1-3, with a weak D call TRBD1 (5 bases). V was clipped by 1 base and J by 4 bases, with 14 bases between them. There are 15 residues in the CDR3. Per germline, CDR1 SQVTM and CDR2 ANQGSEA. The CDR3 sequence: CSVEGGPVGGNTIYF. CDR3 nucleotide sequence: TGCAGCGTTGAAGGGGGCCCGGTGGGAGGAAACACCATATATTTT.

The genes are TRBV7-3 and TRBJ2-6; D is uncertain. Trimming pared 2 bases from V and 1 base from J, leaving 9 bases between. The germline V gene encodes CDR1 SGHTA and CDR2 FQGTGA. The CDR3 runs to 16 residues. This CDR3 reads CASSLGPASGANVLTF. The CDR3 nucleotides read TGTGCCAGCAGCTTAGGACCGGCTTCTGGGGCCAACGTCCTGACTTTC. Complete variable domain (other parts from reference TRBV7-3 and TRBJ2-6): GAGVSQTPSNKVTEKGKYVELRCDPISGHTALYWYRQSLGQGPEFLIYFQGTGAADDSGLPNDRFFAVRPEGSVSTLKIQRTERGDSAVYLCASSLGPASGANVLTFGAGSRLTVL.